This is a list of T cell receptor beta chains from one sample in a study of blood T cell repertoires in COVID-19. TCRdb's table, derived via immunoSEQ multiplex PCR, lists solely in-frame clones and lacks some. The repertoire holds 35,000 to 45,000 clones, with 85% to 95% as singletons. Specimen: peripheral blood. The origin of the receptors is a man aged 45-65 years with active COVID-19. The CDR3 runs from the conserved cysteine through the conserved F or W. A D gene is named only where the DNA matches it firmly. Clone size is stated in some rows and not others, as once, few, many or a class when expanded.

size,J,D,V,CDR3,DNA
NA,TRBJ2-1,TRBD2,TRBV27,CASSLSGPIRGLGPVSEQFF,TGTGCCAGCAGTTTATCTGGGCCTATCCGAGGACTAGGACCTGTAAGTGAGCAGTTCTTC
NA,TRBJ1-5,TRBD1,TRBV18,CASSLDRDNQPQHF,TGTGCCAGCTCACTCGACAGGGACAATCAGCCCCAGCATTTT
NA,TRBJ2-1,TRBD2,TRBV28,CASRLTSGLTQFF,TGTGCCAGCAGACTTACTAGCGGGCTTACGCAGTTCTTC
NA,TRBJ2-1,TRBD1,TRBV3-1/TRBV3-2,CASSPPPGGSIWNEQFF,TGTGCCAGCAGCCCTCCGCCAGGGGGCTCGATTTGGAATGAGCAGTTCTTC
NA,TRBJ2-7,TRBD2,TRBV27,CASSSPSNSGTYEQYF,TGTGCCAGCAGTTCCCCCTCGAATAGCGGGACCTACGAGCAGTACTTC
NA,TRBJ1-4,TRBD1,TRBV2,CASKGGTGGEKLFF,TGTGCCAGCAAGGGAGGGACAGGGGGCGAAAAACTGTTTTTT
NA,TRBJ2-7,NA,TRBV7-9,CASSRGAEFEQYF,TGTGCCAGCTCACGGGGGGCAGAGTTCGAGCAGTACTTC
once,TRBJ1-6,NA,TRBV6-5,CASSQDPIGDSPLHF,TGTGCCAGTTCTCAAGACCCGATAGGAGATTCACCCCTCCACTTT
few,TRBJ1-2,NA,TRBV3-1/TRBV3-2,CASSPTESYGYTF,TGTGCCAGCAGCCCCACGGAGAGCTATGGCTACACCTTC
NA,TRBJ1-4,NA,TRBV4-1,CASSQVSGATNEKLFF,TGCGCCAGCAGCCAGGTCTCAGGGGCAACTAATGAAAAACTGTTTTTT
NA,TRBJ1-2,NA,TRBV10-3,CATGGGAVYGYTF,TGTGCCACGGGAGGGGGGGCTGTCTATGGCTACACCTTC
once,TRBJ2-3,NA,TRBV19,CASSIVSLAGSTDTQYF,TGTGCCAGTAGTATAGTCTCCCTAGCTGGTAGCACAGATACGCAGTATTTT
NA,TRBJ2-3,TRBD2,TRBV7-2,CASSLLADPSTDTQYF,TGTGCCAGCAGCTTACTAGCGGACCCTAGCACAGATACGCAGTATTTT
once,TRBJ1-2,TRBD1,TRBV6-5,CASSPPDRSHYGYTF,TGTGCCAGCAGCCCCCCGGACAGGTCCCACTATGGCTACACCTTC
NA,TRBJ2-2,NA,TRBV5-6,CASSRGSAPNTGELFF,TGTGCCAGCAGCCGGGGGTCAGCTCCGAACACCGGGGAGCTGTTTTTT
NA,TRBJ1-3,TRBD1,TRBV19,CATQPGQAGNTIYF,TGTGCCACCCAACCGGGACAGGCCGGAAACACCATATATTTT
NA,TRBJ2-1,TRBD2,TRBV12-5,CASGLEIGGTYNEQFF,TGTGCTAGTGGTTTGGAGATCGGGGGGACCTACAATGAGCAGTTCTTC
NA,TRBJ1-2,TRBD1,TRBV14,CASKAGGVGYGYTF,TGTGCCAGCAAAGCAGGGGGCGTTGGCTATGGCTACACCTTC
once,TRBJ1-5,NA,TRBV25-1,CASSESGQPQHF,TGTGCCAGCAGTGAATCGGGGCAGCCCCAGCATTTT
NA,TRBJ2-5,NA,TRBV19,CASSTLSGAQYF,TGTGCCAGTAGTACACTCTCCGGGGCCCAGTACTTC
NA,TRBJ2-7,TRBD2,TRBV9,CASSVQGTSSYEQYF,TGTGCCAGCAGCGTTCAGGGGACTAGCTCCTACGAGCAGTACTTC
NA,TRBJ1-5,NA,TRBV28,CASRRTTTGDQPQHF,TGTGCCAGCAGACGAACCACGACGGGGGATCAGCCCCAGCATTTT
NA,TRBJ2-1,TRBD2,TRBV4-1,CASSQELAGHNEQFF,TGCGCCAGCAGCCAAGAACTAGCGGGGCACAATGAGCAGTTCTTC
NA,TRBJ2-2,NA,TRBV3-1/TRBV3-2,CASSQATGNTGELFF,TGTGCCAGCAGCCAAGCCACAGGAAACACCGGGGAGCTGTTTTTT
NA,TRBJ2-3,TRBD1,TRBV6-5,CASRSDRVTDTQYF,TGTGCCAGCAGGTCCGACAGGGTAACAGATACGCAGTATTTT
NA,TRBJ2-1,TRBD1,TRBV4-1,CASSQAGTGGYNEQFF,TGCGCCAGCAGCCAAGCCGGGACAGGGGGCTACAATGAGCAGTTCTTC